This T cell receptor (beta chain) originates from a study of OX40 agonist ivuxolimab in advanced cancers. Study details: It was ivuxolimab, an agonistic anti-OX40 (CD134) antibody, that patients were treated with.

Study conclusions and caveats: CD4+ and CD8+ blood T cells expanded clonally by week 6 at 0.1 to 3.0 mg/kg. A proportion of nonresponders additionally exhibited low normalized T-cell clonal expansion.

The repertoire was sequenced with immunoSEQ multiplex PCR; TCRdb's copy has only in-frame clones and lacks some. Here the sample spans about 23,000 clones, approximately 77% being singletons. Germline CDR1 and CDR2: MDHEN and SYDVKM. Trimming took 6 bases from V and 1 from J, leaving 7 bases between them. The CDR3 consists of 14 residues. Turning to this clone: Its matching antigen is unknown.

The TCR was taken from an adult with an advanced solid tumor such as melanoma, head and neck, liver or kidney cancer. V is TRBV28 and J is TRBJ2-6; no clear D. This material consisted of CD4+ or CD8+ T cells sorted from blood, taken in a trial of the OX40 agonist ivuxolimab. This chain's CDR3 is CASRGRSGANVLTF. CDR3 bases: TGTGCCAGCAGAGGTCGTTCTGGGGCCAACGTCCTGACTTTC.